This T cell receptor (beta chain) was recorded in a study of neurological immune-mediated disorders. General study results and limits: CDR3 amino acid sequences found in expanded clones were never shared across subjects, suggesting private repertoires in all groups.

5'RACE employing 10-nucleotide random UMIs yielded the cDNA. Every sequencing run produced over 170 million TCR-beta sequences, and the sequences from any one run covered 15-18 subjects. Via MiXCR, TCRdb re-called the 5' RACE reads, giving one row per CDR3 protein. The sample carries about 41,000 distinct CDR3 sequences, 12% recorded once. The CDR3 has 17 amino acids. Germline CDR1 and CDR2: SEHNR and FQNEAQ (reference sequence). J gave up 0 bases and V 5 bases, and 6 bases lay outside the gene matches. Unsorted libraries were prepared from 2 million PBMCs that had been stored at -80 C. As to this clonotype: No antigen is known for it.

The sequence derives from a female donor in good health. The chain links TRBV7-9 to TRBJ2-7; TRBD2 aligns across 14 bases. Input material: PBMCs. CDR3 bases: TGTGCCAGCAGCAACGGTGGGACTAGCGGGAGCTCCTACGAGCAGTACTTC. This encodes CASSNGGTSGSSYEQYF.